The rows below give T cell receptor beta chains drawn from one sample of a study of naive and memory T cell subsets. MiXCR was run by TCRdb on the UMI-ligation and nested PCR reads, yielding one entry per CDR3 protein. This table holds some 82,000 distinct CDR3 sequences, around 11% found once. Input material: naive CD4+ T cells from blood. The receptor source for this set is a human donor in good health. Both conserved end residues are trimmed from each CDR3.

j_gene: TRBJ1-3; v_gene: TRBV18; CDR3aa: ASSPVGQISGNTIY
j_gene: TRBJ2-5; v_gene: TRBV20-1; CDR3aa: SARWLAAAVGGFRGETQY
j_gene: TRBJ2-4; v_gene: TRBV4-3; CDR3aa: ASSQVAASKNIQY
j_gene: TRBJ2-3; v_gene: TRBV6-5; CDR3aa: ASSYTGTSGRRDTQY
j_gene: TRBJ2-2; v_gene: TRBV20-1; CDR3aa: SARGTNTGELF
j_gene: TRBJ2-7; v_gene: TRBV21-1; CDR3aa: ASSANRFRDPPSYEQY
j_gene: TRBJ2-1; v_gene: TRBV7-9; CDR3aa: ASDTTAYNEQF
j_gene: TRBJ2-3; v_gene: TRBV6-6; CDR3aa: ASRNGPYTDTQY
j_gene: TRBJ2-7; v_gene: TRBV27; CDR3aa: ASSRKTGAYEQY
j_gene: TRBJ1-4; v_gene: TRBV4-3; CDR3aa: ASSHDFLTITDEKLF
j_gene: TRBJ1-1; v_gene: TRBV20-1; CDR3aa: SASRGRGYTEAF
j_gene: TRBJ2-7; v_gene: TRBV5-5; CDR3aa: ASSLGGTPYEQY
j_gene: TRBJ2-7; v_gene: TRBV30; CDR3aa: ARNRGVDEQY
j_gene: TRBJ2-3; v_gene: TRBV24-1; CDR3aa: ATSDSGQGLSTDTQY
j_gene: TRBJ1-2; v_gene: TRBV6-6; CDR3aa: ASSPGTDSGYGYT
j_gene: TRBJ2-3; v_gene: TRBV20-1; CDR3aa: SAFTDTQY
j_gene: TRBJ2-7; v_gene: TRBV6-2/TRBV6-3; CDR3aa: ASKGSGSYEQY
j_gene: TRBJ1-2; v_gene: TRBV27; CDR3aa: ASSLSSIPGVYGYT
j_gene: TRBJ2-1; v_gene: TRBV15; CDR3aa: ATSRDWNEQF
j_gene: TRBJ2-7; v_gene: TRBV5-1; CDR3aa: ASSLDTDPYEQY
j_gene: TRBJ1-1; v_gene: TRBV9; CDR3aa: ASSVGTSVEAF
j_gene: TRBJ2-2; v_gene: TRBV15; CDR3aa: ATSRVAGVGTGELF
j_gene: TRBJ2-7; v_gene: TRBV4-3; CDR3aa: ASSQDPRGTGVLYEQY
j_gene: TRBJ1-5; v_gene: TRBV6-2/TRBV6-3; CDR3aa: ASSYHMTGFNQPQH
j_gene: TRBJ2-7; v_gene: TRBV5-1; CDR3aa: ASSLAGAPASYEQY